This is a list of T cell receptor beta chains from one sample in a study of identical twins. From the 5' RACE reads, TCRdb called clonotypes with MiXCR, one entry per CDR3 protein. The sample contains roughly 230,000 distinct CDR3 sequences, about 8% of which appear only once. These data also formed part of another study, on yellow fever vaccine responses in identical twins.

The sequencing sample was made of CD8+ T cells sorted from blood. These receptors were collected from a woman between 18 and 29 years old in good health. Both conserved end residues are part of each CDR3. The order of the fields is D gene, clone size, J gene, V gene, CDR3 protein, CDR3 DNA. The D gene is left open where the match is weak. Size is omitted from some rows. Given values are once, few, many or a class for expanded clones.

d_gene: NA
abundance: NA
j_gene: TRBJ2-5
v_gene: TRBV5-6
CDR3aa: CASSLGENQYF
CDR3nt: TGTGCCAGCAGCTTGGGGGAGAACCAGTACTTC

d_gene: NA
abundance: NA
j_gene: TRBJ2-7
v_gene: TRBV6-1
CDR3aa: CASEGGSSYEQYF
CDR3nt: TGTGCCAGCGAGGGGGGGAGTTCCTACGAGCAGTACTTC

d_gene: TRBD1
abundance: few
j_gene: TRBJ1-2
v_gene: TRBV7-9
CDR3aa: CASSGTDDGYTF
CDR3nt: TGTGCCAGCAGCGGGACAGATGATGGCTACACCTTC

d_gene: NA
abundance: few
j_gene: TRBJ2-7
v_gene: TRBV4-1
CDR3aa: CASSHRDSPSYEQYF
CDR3nt: TGCGCCAGCAGCCACCGGGACTCACCTTCCTACGAGCAGTACTTC

d_gene: NA
abundance: few
j_gene: TRBJ1-2
v_gene: TRBV29-1
CDR3aa: CSVEEGRGNYGYTF
CDR3nt: TGCAGCGTTGAGGAGGGCAGGGGAAACTATGGCTACACCTTC

d_gene: NA
abundance: many
j_gene: TRBJ2-3
v_gene: TRBV27
CDR3aa: CASSFSRRDTQYF
CDR3nt: TGTGCCAGCAGTTTTAGCAGGAGAGATACGCAGTATTTT

d_gene: NA
abundance: many
j_gene: TRBJ1-6
v_gene: TRBV7-9
CDR3aa: CASSLLATRYNSPLHF
CDR3nt: TGTGCCAGCAGCTTGTTGGCAACGCGGTATAATTCACCCCTCCACTTT

d_gene: TRBD1
abundance: many
j_gene: TRBJ2-3
v_gene: TRBV11-2
CDR3aa: CASKDGQGPGDTQYF
CDR3nt: TGTGCCAGCAAAGACGGACAGGGGCCGGGAGATACGCAGTATTTT

d_gene: NA
abundance: NA
j_gene: TRBJ2-5
v_gene: TRBV20-1
CDR3aa: CSARDERGWADYEETQYF
CDR3nt: TGCAGTGCTAGAGATGAAAGGGGTTGGGCAGACTATGAAGAGACCCAGTACTTC

d_gene: TRBD1
abundance: NA
j_gene: TRBJ2-7
v_gene: TRBV7-9
CDR3aa: CASSSSGTGVGEQYF
CDR3nt: TGTGCCAGCAGCTCCTCCGGGACAGGGGTCGGGGAGCAGTACTTC

d_gene: TRBD1
abundance: few
j_gene: TRBJ1-1
v_gene: TRBV29-1
CDR3aa: CSVEDPGTGGSAEAFF
CDR3nt: TGCAGCGTTGAAGACCCCGGGACAGGGGGTTCGGCTGAAGCTTTCTTT

d_gene: NA
abundance: many
j_gene: TRBJ1-1
v_gene: TRBV29-1
CDR3aa: CSVETRGENTEAFF
CDR3nt: TGCAGCGTCGAAACCAGGGGCGAGAACACTGAAGCTTTCTTT

d_gene: NA
abundance: NA
j_gene: TRBJ2-7
v_gene: TRBV20-1
CDR3aa: CSANRDLNLYEQYF
CDR3nt: TGCAGTGCTAACCGGGACCTAAACCTCTACGAGCAGTACTTC

d_gene: TRBD2
abundance: few
j_gene: TRBJ2-1
v_gene: TRBV4-1
CDR3aa: CASSQGLAEDNEQFF
CDR3nt: TGCGCCAGCAGCCAAGGACTAGCGGAGGACAATGAGCAGTTCTTC

d_gene: TRBD2
abundance: few
j_gene: TRBJ2-7
v_gene: TRBV9
CDR3aa: CASSLTGTSGHEQYF
CDR3nt: TGTGCCAGCAGCCTCACCGGGACTAGTGGCCACGAGCAGTACTTC

d_gene: NA
abundance: many
j_gene: TRBJ2-2
v_gene: TRBV24-1
CDR3aa: CATSDSRQEGLPGELFF
CDR3nt: TGTGCCACCAGTGATTCACGACAAGAGGGCCTGCCCGGGGAGCTGTTTTTT

d_gene: NA
abundance: few
j_gene: TRBJ2-3
v_gene: TRBV7-6
CDR3aa: CASSLITGQDTQYF
CDR3nt: TGTGCCAGCAGCTTGATCACTGGTCAAGATACGCAGTATTTT

d_gene: NA
abundance: NA
j_gene: TRBJ2-5
v_gene: TRBV19
CDR3aa: CASSAAGYLETQYF
CDR3nt: TGTGCCAGTAGTGCCGCAGGGTACCTGGAGACCCAGTACTTC

d_gene: TRBD2
abundance: few
j_gene: TRBJ2-1
v_gene: TRBV27
CDR3aa: CASSLMLGRELGDEQFF
CDR3nt: TGTGCCAGCAGTTTAATGTTAGGGCGGGAGCTGGGGGATGAGCAGTTCTTC

d_gene: TRBD2
abundance: many
j_gene: TRBJ2-3
v_gene: TRBV10-3
CDR3aa: CAISEPASGGDSTDTQYF
CDR3nt: TGTGCCATCAGTGAGCCGGCTAGCGGGGGTGATAGCACAGATACGCAGTATTTT

d_gene: NA
abundance: many
j_gene: TRBJ1-5
v_gene: TRBV4-1
CDR3aa: CASSQVLDNAGTSHF
CDR3nt: TGCGCCAGCAGCCAAGTTCTGGACAACGCCGGGACGAGCCATTTT

d_gene: TRBD1
abundance: many
j_gene: TRBJ2-5
v_gene: TRBV28
CDR3aa: CASSLTGGGETQYF
CDR3nt: TGTGCCAGCAGCCTTACAGGGGGCGGAGAGACCCAGTACTTC

d_gene: TRBD2
abundance: NA
j_gene: TRBJ2-3
v_gene: TRBV4-3
CDR3aa: CASSHGTSGLTDTQYF
CDR3nt: TGCGCCAGCAGCCACGGGACTAGCGGTCTCACAGATACGCAGTATTTT

d_gene: NA
abundance: few
j_gene: TRBJ2-1
v_gene: TRBV4-3
CDR3aa: CASSQDRGAVLYNEQFF
CDR3nt: TGCGCCAGCAGCCAAGATCGCGGGGCAGTTTTATACAATGAGCAGTTCTTC

d_gene: NA
abundance: NA
j_gene: TRBJ2-7
v_gene: TRBV27
CDR3aa: CASSFSIGIYEQYF
CDR3nt: TGTGCCAGCAGTTTCAGTATAGGGATCTACGAGCAGTACTTC

d_gene: NA
abundance: many
j_gene: TRBJ2-7
v_gene: TRBV28
CDR3aa: CASLGRDSYEQYF
CDR3nt: TGTGCCAGTCTCGGTCGGGACTCCTACGAGCAGTACTTC

d_gene: NA
abundance: few
j_gene: TRBJ2-7
v_gene: TRBV7-2
CDR3aa: CASKRGGFSYEQYF
CDR3nt: TGTGCCAGCAAAAGGGGGGGTTTCTCCTACGAGCAGTACTTC

d_gene: TRBD2
abundance: few
j_gene: TRBJ2-1
v_gene: TRBV24-1
CDR3aa: CATSDSTSGSLDEQFF
CDR3nt: TGTGCCACCAGTGATTCCACTAGCGGGAGTTTAGATGAGCAGTTCTTC

d_gene: TRBD1
abundance: many
j_gene: TRBJ2-1
v_gene: TRBV28
CDR3aa: CASSSMGQGGWDEQFF
CDR3nt: TGTGCCAGCAGTTCGATGGGACAGGGAGGTTGGGATGAGCAGTTCTTC

d_gene: TRBD2
abundance: few
j_gene: TRBJ2-1
v_gene: TRBV15
CDR3aa: CATSRALAGDNEQFF
CDR3nt: TGTGCCACCAGCAGAGCACTAGCGGGAGACAATGAGCAGTTCTTC

d_gene: TRBD2
abundance: many
j_gene: TRBJ2-5
v_gene: TRBV29-1
CDR3aa: CSVLKREAEETQYF
CDR3nt: TGCAGCGTATTAAAGCGGGAGGCCGAAGAGACCCAGTACTTC

d_gene: NA
abundance: NA
j_gene: TRBJ2-7
v_gene: TRBV27
CDR3aa: CASSLSAPTAYEQYF
CDR3nt: TGTGCCAGCAGTTTATCGGCCCCCACAGCCTACGAGCAGTACTTC

d_gene: NA
abundance: NA
j_gene: TRBJ2-6
v_gene: TRBV7-6
CDR3aa: CASSLSGEGSGANVLTF
CDR3nt: TGTGCCAGCAGCTTAAGCGGCGAGGGGTCTGGGGCCAACGTCCTGACTTTC

d_gene: NA
abundance: many
j_gene: TRBJ1-2
v_gene: TRBV27
CDR3aa: CASSPRGMTNYGYTF
CDR3nt: TGTGCCAGCAGTCCAAGGGGGATGACGAACTATGGCTACACCTTC

d_gene: TRBD1
abundance: few
j_gene: TRBJ2-1
v_gene: TRBV4-2
CDR3aa: CASSQAGQETNEQFF
CDR3nt: TGTGCCAGCAGCCAAGCAGGACAGGAGACCAATGAGCAGTTCTTC

d_gene: NA
abundance: many
j_gene: TRBJ2-7
v_gene: TRBV7-2
CDR3aa: CASSPSSGYEQYF
CDR3nt: TGTGCCAGCAGCCCTAGTAGCGGCTACGAGCAGTACTTC

d_gene: NA
abundance: once
j_gene: TRBJ2-7
v_gene: TRBV5-6
CDR3aa: CASSLIRDLHEQYF
CDR3nt: TGTGCCAGCAGCTTGATCCGAGACCTCCACGAGCAGTACTTC

d_gene: NA
abundance: many
j_gene: TRBJ1-4
v_gene: TRBV28
CDR3aa: CATVYREATNEKLFF
CDR3nt: TGTGCCACCGTCTATAGGGAAGCAACTAATGAAAAACTGTTTTTT

d_gene: NA
abundance: NA
j_gene: TRBJ2-2
v_gene: TRBV20-1
CDR3aa: CSARTSSTGELFF
CDR3nt: TGCAGTGCTAGAACTAGCTCCACCGGGGAGCTGTTTTTT

d_gene: NA
abundance: many
j_gene: TRBJ2-7
v_gene: TRBV27
CDR3aa: CASSLRGQANYEQYF
CDR3nt: TGTGCCAGCAGTTTAAGAGGGCAGGCCAACTACGAGCAGTACTTC

d_gene: NA
abundance: many
j_gene: TRBJ1-1
v_gene: TRBV29-1
CDR3aa: CSVVWVNTEAFF
CDR3nt: TGCAGCGTTGTATGGGTGAACACTGAAGCTTTCTTT

d_gene: NA
abundance: NA
j_gene: TRBJ1-1
v_gene: TRBV27
CDR3aa: CASSPLIGPFTEAFF
CDR3nt: TGTGCCAGCAGTCCCCTTATCGGGCCCTTCACTGAAGCTTTCTTT

d_gene: NA
abundance: many
j_gene: TRBJ1-1
v_gene: TRBV29-1
CDR3aa: CSVEANTEAFF
CDR3nt: TGCAGCGTTGAAGCGAACACTGAAGCTTTCTTT

d_gene: NA
abundance: many
j_gene: TRBJ2-1
v_gene: TRBV11-2
CDR3aa: CASSLRGGDWSNEQFF
CDR3nt: TGTGCCAGCAGCTTAAGGGGGGGGGACTGGTCCAATGAGCAGTTCTTC

d_gene: TRBD1
abundance: many
j_gene: TRBJ2-7
v_gene: TRBV15
CDR3aa: CATSRDTGQGTYEQYF
CDR3nt: TGTGCCACCAGCAGAGATACTGGACAGGGTACCTACGAGCAGTACTTC

d_gene: TRBD2
abundance: few
j_gene: TRBJ2-7
v_gene: TRBV20-1
CDR3aa: CSARDPYGSGLYEQYF
CDR3nt: TGCAGTGCTAGAGATCCCTATGGTAGCGGGCTCTACGAGCAGTACTTC

d_gene: TRBD2
abundance: many
j_gene: TRBJ2-7
v_gene: TRBV4-3
CDR3aa: CASSQSSSGPYEQYF
CDR3nt: TGCGCCAGCAGCCAATCATCTAGCGGGCCCTACGAGCAGTACTTC

d_gene: NA
abundance: NA
j_gene: TRBJ2-7
v_gene: TRBV20-1
CDR3aa: CSAKRLAEYEQYF
CDR3nt: TGCAGTGCTAAACGGCTAGCCGAATACGAGCAGTACTTC

d_gene: NA
abundance: NA
j_gene: TRBJ1-2
v_gene: TRBV7-9
CDR3aa: CASSPPGIGYTF
CDR3nt: TGTGCCAGCAGCCCCCCAGGTATCGGCTACACCTTC

d_gene: NA
abundance: NA
j_gene: TRBJ2-1
v_gene: TRBV2
CDR3aa: CASSEWRVGNEQCF
CDR3nt: TGTGCCAGCAGTGAATGGAGGGTTGGCAATGAGCAGTGCTTC